The 13 T cell receptor beta chains in this list originate from one sample, sequenced in a study of shared clonotypes between healthy human individuals. Sequencing was performed with immunoSEQ multiplex PCR; in TCRdb, only in-frame clones are kept and a portion is missing. The repertoire has under 600,000 clones, 70% to 80% of them found once; the top ten carry around 12%. Sample: PBMCs. The receptors derive from a woman aged 40 to 50 in good health. Some clones in this sample may be carry-over from other donors' samples.

This clone was picked up a small number of times. Within the sample, other DNA sequences also encode this same CDR3. The chain links TRBV7-9 to TRBJ2-1; D gene ambiguous. Germline V gene data show CDR1 as SEHNR and CDR2 as FQNEAQ (reference sequence). V was trimmed by 1 base and J by 0 bases, leaving 7 bases between them. This CDR3 spans 15 amino acids. CDR3 sequence reads: CASSLGVGSYNEQFF. The CDR3 DNA is TGTGCCAGCAGCTTAGGGGTGGGCTCCTACAATGAGCAGTTCTTC.

A few counts support this clone. V usage is TRBV5-4 and J usage is TRBJ2-5, with TRBD1 matching over 10 bases. The CDR3 contains 13 residues. Trimming at V came to 4 bases and at J to 7 bases, leaving 4 bases not matched to a gene. Germline loops: CDR1 SGHNT, CDR2 YYREEE (reference sequence). CDR3 amino acids: CASSQRTGGTQYF. For the CDR3, the DNA is TGTGCCAGCAGCCAAAGGACAGGGGGGACCCAGTACTTC.

The rearrangement uses TRBV6-6 and TRBJ2-1; D not certain. The V gene's germline CDR1 is MNHNY and CDR2 SVGAGI (reference sequence). The V gene lost 7 bases and the J gene lost 1 base, with 8 bases spanning the gap. The CDR3 spans 13 residues. CDR3 sequence (DNA): TGTGCCAGCACAACGGGTTCCTACAATGAGCAGTTCTTC. Amino acid sequence: CASTTGSYNEQFF.

The chain carries TRBV2 and TRBJ2-5; D not certain. The V end was cut by 8 bases, the J end by 1 base, with 5 bases between. The CDR3 totals 11 residues. The germline CDR1 and CDR2 sequences are SNHLY and FYNNEI. This CDR3 is CASVRQETQYF. The CDR3 DNA follows: TGTGCCAGCGTACGCCAAGAGACCCAGTACTTC.

Note on this clone: Other nucleotide sequences from this sample produce the same CDR3. The J gene is TRBJ1-1, the V gene TRBV10-3; unclear D gene. The CDR3 has 11 residues. V lost 5 bases and J lost 2, with 3 bases in between. Germline V CDR1 and CDR2: ENHRY, SYGVKD. The CDR3 DNA reads as TGTGCCATCAGTCAAAACACTGAAGCTTTCTTT. As protein: CAISQNTEAFF.

The chain is built from TRBV10-1 and TRBJ2-2; 13 bases map to TRBD2. The length of the CDR3 is 18 residues. Looked up from germline, CDR1 is WNHNN and CDR2 is SYGVQD (reference sequence). V dropped 5 bases and J dropped 6; count of bases not matched to a gene: 12. Written as DNA, the CDR3 is TGCGCCAGCAGTCCTCCCCTACTAGCGGGAGGGCCAGCCGGGGAGCTGTTTTTT. Residues: CASSPPLLAGGPAGELFF.

The chain employs TRBV2 and TRBJ2-2; 9 nucleotides align to TRBD1. CDR3 length equals 15 residues. Germline CDR1 SNHLY, CDR2 FYNNEI. V lost 4 bases to trimming and J lost 5 bases; unmatched junction nucleotides: 5. This chain's CDR3 is CASSGGQGATGELFF. Written as DNA, the CDR3 is TGTGCCAGCAGTGGGGGACAGGGTGCAACCGGGGAGCTGTTTTTT.

In its sample, this clone was seen many times. The chain combines TRBV6-4 with TRBJ1-1; D possibly corresponds to TRBD1 (5 bases). Germline lookup yields CDR1 MRHNA and CDR2 SNTAGT. The CDR3 length is 12 residues. V was pared by 6 bases and J by 5 bases, with 10 bases between. The CDR3: CASRNRGTEAFF. The CDR3 DNA reads TGTGCCAGCAGGAACCGGGGGACTGAAGCTTTCTTT.

The chain joins TRBV19 to TRBJ2-7; tentative D call: TRBD2 (5 bases). The CDR3 is made up of 14 amino acids. Trimming removed 5 bases at V and 2 bases at J, with 13 bases between. Germline V gene sequence: CDR1 LNHDA, CDR2 SQIVND (reference sequence). DNA for the CDR3: TGTGCCAGTAGTCCGGGGTTAGGAGCCTACGAGCAGTACTTC. Encoded protein: CASSPGLGAYEQYF. The variable domain in full, with the rest retrieved from reference TRBV19 and TRBJ2-7, is DGGITQSPKYLFRKEGQNVTLSCEQNLNHDAMYWYRQDPGQGLRLIYYSQIVNDFQKGDIAEGYSVSREKKESFPLTVTSAQKNPTAFYLCASSPGLGAYEQYFGPGTRLTVT.

V and J are TRBV30 and TRBJ2-7; D is tentatively TRBD1 or TRBD2 (6 bases each). V lost 0 bases to trimming and J lost 7 bases, with 13 bases between them. The CDR3 has 13 amino acids. Germline CDR1 and CDR2: GTSNPN and SVGIG (reference sequence). CDR3 in amino acids: CAWSVGGRAEQYF. DNA of the CDR3: TGTGCCTGGAGTGTAGGGGGGAGAGCTGAGCAGTACTTC.

V is TRBV10-3 and J is TRBJ2-1, with D possibly being TRBD2 (6 bases). CDR1 ENHRY and CDR2 SYGVKD come from the germline V gene. Trimming removed 5 bases at V and 8 bases at J, with 22 bases between. The CDR3 loop spans 16 amino acids. The CDR3 DNA reads as TGTGCCATCAGTACCCGACTAGGTGAGGGGTTATATGAGCAGTTCTTC. This translates into CAISTRLGEGLYEQFF.

This clone was recorded once. J is TRBJ1-2 and V is TRBV19; perhaps TRBD1 as D (6 bases). The CDR3 runs to 15 residues. Trimming took off 5 bases at V and 0 bases at J, with 13 bases between the two ends. Germline V gene data show CDR1 as LNHDA and CDR2 as SQIVND (reference sequence). The CDR3 region has the DNA TGTGCCAGTAGTGATAACAGGGCAGCTAACTATGGCTACACCTTC. The encoded protein is CASSDNRAANYGYTF.

This clone has a single count. Possible read error: a much larger clone is one base away. The rearrangement links TRBV20-1 to TRBJ2-7; D gene ambiguous. CDR1 and CDR2 (germline): DFQATT, SNEGSKA (reference sequence). Trimming cost V 6 bases and J 10 bases, with 13 bases left between them. CDR3 size: 10 residues. The CDR3 is CSAERPGQYF. CDR3 DNA: TGCAGTGCAGAGCGCCCCGGTCAGTACTTC.